This TCR beta chain derives from a study of cytomegalovirus exposure and HLA in healthy donors. Study conclusions and caveats: The classifier reportedly diagnosed cytomegalovirus status with high sensitivity and specificity.

The data were produced by immunoSEQ multiplex PCR, yet TCRdb's version contains in-frame clones alone and is incomplete. The sample holds around 100,000 clones, 85% seen once. In the case of this clone: Its target is not known.

The CDR3 runs 16 residues. Germline CDR1 and CDR2: SGHRS and YFSETQ. V gave up 2 bases and J gave up 0 bases, with 9 bases separating them. The chain uses TRBV5-1 and TRBJ2-6; maybe TRBD1 (6 bases). The source material was PBMCs. The sequence was obtained from a man between 18 and 35 years old in good health and CMV-seropositive. Written as DNA, the CDR3 is TGCGCCAGCAGCTTAACAGGGAGCTCTGGGGCCAACGTCCTGACTTTC. Amino acid sequence: CASSLTGSSGANVLTF.